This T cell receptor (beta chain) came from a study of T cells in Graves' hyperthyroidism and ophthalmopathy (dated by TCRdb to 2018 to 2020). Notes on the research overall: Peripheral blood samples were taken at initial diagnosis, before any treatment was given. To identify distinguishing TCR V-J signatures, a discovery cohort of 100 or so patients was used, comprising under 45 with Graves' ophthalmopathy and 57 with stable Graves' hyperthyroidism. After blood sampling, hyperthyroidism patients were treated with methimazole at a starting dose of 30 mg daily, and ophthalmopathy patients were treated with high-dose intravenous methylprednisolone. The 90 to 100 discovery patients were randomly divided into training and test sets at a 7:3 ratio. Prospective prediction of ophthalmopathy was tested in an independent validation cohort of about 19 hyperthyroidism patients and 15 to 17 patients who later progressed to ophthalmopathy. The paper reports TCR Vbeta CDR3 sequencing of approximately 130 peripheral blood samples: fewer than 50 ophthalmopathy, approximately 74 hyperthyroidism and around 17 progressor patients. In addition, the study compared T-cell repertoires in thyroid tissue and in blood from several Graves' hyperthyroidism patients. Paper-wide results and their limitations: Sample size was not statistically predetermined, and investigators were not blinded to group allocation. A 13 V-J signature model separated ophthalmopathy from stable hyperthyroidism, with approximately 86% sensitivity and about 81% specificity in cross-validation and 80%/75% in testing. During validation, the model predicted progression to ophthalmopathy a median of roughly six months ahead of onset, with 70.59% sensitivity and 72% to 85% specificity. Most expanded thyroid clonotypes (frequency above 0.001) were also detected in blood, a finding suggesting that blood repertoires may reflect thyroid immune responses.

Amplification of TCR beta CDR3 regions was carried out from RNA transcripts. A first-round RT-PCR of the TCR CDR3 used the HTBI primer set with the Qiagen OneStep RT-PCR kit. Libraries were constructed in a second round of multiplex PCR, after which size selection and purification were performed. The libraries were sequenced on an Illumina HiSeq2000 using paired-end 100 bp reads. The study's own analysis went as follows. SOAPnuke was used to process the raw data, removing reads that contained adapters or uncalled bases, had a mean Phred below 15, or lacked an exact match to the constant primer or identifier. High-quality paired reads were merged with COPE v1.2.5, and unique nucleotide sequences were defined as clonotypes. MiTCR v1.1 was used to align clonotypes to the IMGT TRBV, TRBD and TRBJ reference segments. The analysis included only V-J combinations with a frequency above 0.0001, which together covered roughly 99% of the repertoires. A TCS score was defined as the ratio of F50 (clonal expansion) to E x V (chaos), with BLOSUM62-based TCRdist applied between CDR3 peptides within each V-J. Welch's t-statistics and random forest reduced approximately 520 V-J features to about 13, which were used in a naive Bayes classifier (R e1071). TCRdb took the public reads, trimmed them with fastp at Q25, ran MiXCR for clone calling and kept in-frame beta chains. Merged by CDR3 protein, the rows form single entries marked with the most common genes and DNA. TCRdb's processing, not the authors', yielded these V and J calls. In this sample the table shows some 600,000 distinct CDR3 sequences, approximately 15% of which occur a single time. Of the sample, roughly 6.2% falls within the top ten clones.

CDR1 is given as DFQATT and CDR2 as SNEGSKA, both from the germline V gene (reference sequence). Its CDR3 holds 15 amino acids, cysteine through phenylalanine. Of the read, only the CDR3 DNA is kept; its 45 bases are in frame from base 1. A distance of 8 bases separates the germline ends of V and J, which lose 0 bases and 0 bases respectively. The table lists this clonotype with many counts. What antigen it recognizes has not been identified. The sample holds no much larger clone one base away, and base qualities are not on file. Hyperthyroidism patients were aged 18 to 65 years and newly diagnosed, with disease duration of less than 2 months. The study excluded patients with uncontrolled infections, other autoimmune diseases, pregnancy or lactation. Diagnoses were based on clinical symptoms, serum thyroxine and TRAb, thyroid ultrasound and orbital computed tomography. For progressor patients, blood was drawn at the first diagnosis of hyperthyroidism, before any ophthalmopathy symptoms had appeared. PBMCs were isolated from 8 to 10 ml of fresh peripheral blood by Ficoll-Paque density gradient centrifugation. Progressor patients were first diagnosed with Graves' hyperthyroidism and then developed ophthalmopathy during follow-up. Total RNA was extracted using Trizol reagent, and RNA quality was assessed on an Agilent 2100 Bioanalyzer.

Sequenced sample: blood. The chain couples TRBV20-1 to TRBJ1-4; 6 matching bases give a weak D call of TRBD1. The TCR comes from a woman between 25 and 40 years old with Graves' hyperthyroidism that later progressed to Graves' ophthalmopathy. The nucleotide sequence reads TGCAGTGCTAGAGATGGACAGTCAACTAATGAAAAACTGTTTTTT. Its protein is CSARDGQSTNEKLFF.